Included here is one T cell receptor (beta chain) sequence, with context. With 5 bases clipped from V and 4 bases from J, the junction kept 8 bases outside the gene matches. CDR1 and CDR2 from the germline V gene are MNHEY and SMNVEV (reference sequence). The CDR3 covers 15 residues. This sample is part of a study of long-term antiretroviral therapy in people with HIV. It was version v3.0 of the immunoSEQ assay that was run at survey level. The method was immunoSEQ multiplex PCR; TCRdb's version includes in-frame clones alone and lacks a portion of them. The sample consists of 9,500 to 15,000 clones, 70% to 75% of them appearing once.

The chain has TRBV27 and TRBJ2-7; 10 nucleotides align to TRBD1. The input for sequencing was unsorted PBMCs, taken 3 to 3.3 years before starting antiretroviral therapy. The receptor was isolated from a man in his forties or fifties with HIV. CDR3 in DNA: TGTGCCAGCAGTCCCACGACAGGGGGCGAGTACGAGCAGTACTTC. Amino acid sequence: CASSPTTGGEYEQYF.